These T cell receptor beta chains were read from a single sample in a study of long-term antiretroviral therapy in people with HIV. The table came from immunoSEQ multiplex PCR; TCRdb's copy has only in-frame clones and leaves some out. This table has 15,000 to 20,000 clones, 79% appearing once. Specimen: unsorted PBMCs, collected 2.3 years after starting antiretroviral therapy. These receptor sequences come from a woman aged 40 to 49 with HIV. CDR3s include the opening cysteine and the closing phenylalanine or tryptophan. A D gene is named only where the DNA matches it firmly. Some rows mark clone size as missing; the rest say once, few, many or name a class of expanded clone.

D gene	J gene	clone size	CDR3 length	V gene	CDR3 protein	CDR3 DNA
NA	TRBJ2-3	NA	15	TRBV7-9	CASSLVAAPTDTQYF	TGTGCCAGCAGCTTAGTGGCAGCTCCTACAGATACGCAGTATTTT
NA	TRBJ2-7	NA	12	TRBV19	CASSGLSYEQYF	TGTGCCAGTAGCGGGCTCTCCTACGAGCAGTACTTC
NA	TRBJ2-1	NA	13	TRBV6-5	CASSLGAYNEQFF	TGTGCCAGCAGTTTGGGGGCTTACAATGAGCAGTTCTTC
NA	TRBJ2-7	NA	14	TRBV5-1	CASRRTVLSYEQYF	TGCGCCAGCAGAAGGACAGTTCTTAGCTACGAGCAGTACTTC
NA	TRBJ2-2	NA	17	TRBV7-6	CASSPTVGTTNTGELFF	TGTGCCAGCAGCCCTACGGTGGGCACCACGAACACCGGGGAGCTGTTTTTT
NA	TRBJ1-1	once	14	TRBV6-1	CASSGIAGNTEAFF	TGTGCCAGCAGTGGCATTGCTGGGAACACTGAAGCTTTCTTT
NA	TRBJ2-7	once	14	TRBV30	CAWSRDGRSYEQYF	TGTGCCTGGTCAAGGGACGGGAGATCCTACGAGCAGTACTTC
NA	TRBJ2-7	NA	13	TRBV5-1	CASSFMGTYEQYF	TGCGCCAGCAGCTTTATGGGAACCTACGAGCAGTACTTC
TRBD2	TRBJ2-3	NA	15	TRBV7-9	CASSLVSGKTDTQYF	TGTGCCAGCAGCTTAGTGAGCGGGAAAACAGATACGCAGTATTTT
TRBD2	TRBJ2-1	NA	15	TRBV13	CASSLTGLAGNEQFF	TGTGCCAGCAGCTTAACCGGACTAGCGGGGAATGAGCAGTTCTTC
NA	TRBJ2-7	NA	14	TRBV5-4	CASIDQGSPYEQYF	TGTGCCAGCATTGACCAGGGCTCCCCCTACGAGCAGTACTTC
NA	TRBJ1-2	NA	14	TRBV7-9	CASSLGPGVYGYTF	TGTGCCAGCAGCTTAGGTCCAGGCGTCTATGGCTACACCTTC